This T cell receptor (beta chain) comes out of a study of siplizumab effects on memory and regulatory T cells (dated by TCRdb to the late 2010s). Notes on the research overall: The study examined how the anti-CD2 antibody siplizumab affects alloreactive T-cell subsets in allogeneic mixed lymphocyte reactions built from human PBMCs. Summary of the overall study and its limitations: Compared with memory T cells, unstimulated naive T cells appeared more diverse, and naive cells seemed to make a substantial contribution to the alloresponse. Among mappable alloreactive CD4+ clones, the Treg-derived fraction averaged approximately 66% with siplizumab versus 25% to 30% in control reactions. Sequences below about 10^-5 frequency were poorly captured, so only a minor fraction of alloreactive clones could be mapped to unstimulated subsets. Roughly 75-95% of proliferating CD4+ or CD8+ clones could not be assigned a naive or memory phenotype. The suppressive function of proliferating Tregs from siplizumab cultures was not functionally confirmed. Siplizumab significantly lowered the cumulative frequency of alloreactive sequences that could be traced to unstimulated CD4+ memory T cells.

A word on this clone: Its antigen remains undetermined. Base qualities are missing; no much larger clone stands one base away.

Sorted unstimulated T cells, along with proliferating T cells recovered from mixed lymphocyte reactions, underwent TCRbeta CDR3 sequencing. Fresh whole blood from roughly ten HLA-typed healthy donors was used to isolate PBMCs. To map where alloreactive clones came from, unstimulated CD4+ regulatory T cells were FACS-sorted. Library generation was performed with the immunoSEQ multiplex PCR assay. The deep sequencing platform assayed roughly 10^5 TCR templates per sample. Genomic DNA extracted from sorted T cells was used for TCRbeta CDR3 sequencing. The study's processing was this. The R programming language was used for clonal analysis of the TCRbeta CDR3 data. Unstimulated samples were compared with post-reaction CFSE-low samples to define alloreactive CD4+ and CD8+ clones. Regulatory or non-regulatory origin of alloreactive CD4+ clones was assigned by matching sequences to the sorted unstimulated Treg and non-Treg repertoires. The table comes from immuneACCESS by way of TCRdb, which keeps in-frame sequences with V and J called. Part of the clones is missing from these tables; in studies checked, under half for an unresolved V gene and the rest for unknown reasons. For V, J and clone size, that table is used; D and trimming come from the DNA. The sample table records 100,000 or so clones; roughly 92% of these occur just once. Roughly 0.6% of the sample is held by the ten biggest clonotypes.

The TCR sequence derives from a human donor in good health. The sequenced sample consisted of Tregs sorted from blood.

The nucleotide sequence is given as TGTGCCAGCAGCTTAGTTGACAGACAAGAGACCCAGTACTTC. It encodes CASSLVDRQETQYF. Recombination joined TRBV7-7 with TRBJ2-5, and the D gene may be TRBD1, 5 bases matching. CDR1 and CDR2, per the germline V gene (reference sequence), are SSHAT and FNYEAQ. The V end loses 1 base and the J end loses 2 bases, and a stretch of 8 bases separates them. Inclusive of the bounding cysteine and phenylalanine, the CDR3 is 14 residues long. This entry keeps only the CDR3 DNA: 42 bases, framed from base 1.